The table lists the clone carrying this T cell receptor (beta chain) with a count of one. Its antigen is not known. Produced via immunoSEQ multiplex PCR; TCRdb's table is partial and in-frame only. The data show about 63,000 clones, around four fifths seen once. V was pared by 6 bases and J by 6 bases, with 8 bases of the junction left unmatched. This CDR3 has 14 amino acids. Germline V gene data show CDR1 as LNHDA and CDR2 as SQIVND (reference sequence). This sample is drawn from a study of identifying expanded T cells in peripheral blood. General study points: Approximately 1.1 clones differed between technical replicates, versus approximately 17 and 20 over time. Clone count variance between approximately two-week samples rose with total template count.

The TCR was taken from a person aged 18-70 years in good health. The specimen sequenced was blood. J is TRBJ1-5 and V is TRBV19; 7 bases line up with TRBD1. This chain's CDR3 is CASRTTGEGQPQHF. DNA of the CDR3: TGTGCCAGTAGAACTACAGGGGAGGGTCAGCCCCAGCATTTT.